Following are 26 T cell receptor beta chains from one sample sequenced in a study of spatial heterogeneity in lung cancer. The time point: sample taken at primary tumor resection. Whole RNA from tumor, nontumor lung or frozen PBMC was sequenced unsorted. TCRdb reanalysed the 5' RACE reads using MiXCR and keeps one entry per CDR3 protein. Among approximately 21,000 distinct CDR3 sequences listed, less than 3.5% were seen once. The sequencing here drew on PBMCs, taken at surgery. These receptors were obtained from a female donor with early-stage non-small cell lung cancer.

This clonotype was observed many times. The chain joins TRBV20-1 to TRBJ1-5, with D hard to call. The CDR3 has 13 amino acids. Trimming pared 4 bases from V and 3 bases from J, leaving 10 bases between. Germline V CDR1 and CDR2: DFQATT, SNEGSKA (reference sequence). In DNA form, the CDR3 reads TGCAGTGCTACCAGACGGAACAATCAGCCCCAGCATTTT. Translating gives CSATRRNNQPQHF.

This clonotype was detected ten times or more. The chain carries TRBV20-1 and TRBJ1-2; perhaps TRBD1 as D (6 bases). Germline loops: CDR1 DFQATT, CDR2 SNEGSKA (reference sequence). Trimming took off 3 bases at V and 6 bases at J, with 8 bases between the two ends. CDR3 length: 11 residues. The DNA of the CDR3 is TGCAGTGCTAGCGCAGGGGATGGCTACACCTTC. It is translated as CSASAGDGYTF.

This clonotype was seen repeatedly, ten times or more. CDR3 DNA sequence: TGCGCCAGCAGCCCGCCGGGTAGCGGGAGGGCGGATGAGCAGTTCTTC. It translates to CASSPPGSGRADEQFF. The chain employs TRBV4-1 and TRBJ2-1, with 11 bases that match TRBD2. Germline values: CDR1 MGHRA, CDR2 YSYEKL. With 4 bases clipped from V and 8 bases from J, the junction kept 10 bases outside the gene matches. There are 16 residues in the CDR3.

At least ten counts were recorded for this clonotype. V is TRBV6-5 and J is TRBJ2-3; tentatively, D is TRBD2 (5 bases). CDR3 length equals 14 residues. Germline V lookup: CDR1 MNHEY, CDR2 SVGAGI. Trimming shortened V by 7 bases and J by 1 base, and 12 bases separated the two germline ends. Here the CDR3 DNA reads TGTGCCAGCAACCGACTATCTCGCACAGATACGCAGTATTTT. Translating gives CASNRLSRTDTQYF.

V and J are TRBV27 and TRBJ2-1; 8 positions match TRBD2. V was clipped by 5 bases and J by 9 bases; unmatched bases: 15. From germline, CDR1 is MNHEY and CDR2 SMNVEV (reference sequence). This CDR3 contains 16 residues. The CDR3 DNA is TGTGCCAGCAGTCCCGTCGCGAGTAGCGGGATTTTTGAGCAGTTCTTC. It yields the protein CASSPVASSGIFEQFF.

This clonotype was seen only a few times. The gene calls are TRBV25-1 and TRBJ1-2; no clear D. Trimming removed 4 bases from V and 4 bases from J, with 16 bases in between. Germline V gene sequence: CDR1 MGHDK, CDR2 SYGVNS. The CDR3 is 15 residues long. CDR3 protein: CASSVSGNKLYGYTF. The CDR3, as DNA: TGTGCCAGCAGTGTTTCCGGGAACAAACTCTATGGCTACACCTTC.

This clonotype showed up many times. The CDR3 nucleotides read TGTGCCATCAGTGAGTCGCAGGGGGTGGGCAATCAGCCCCAGCATTTT. It yields the protein CAISESQGVGNQPQHF. V and J are TRBV10-3 and TRBJ1-5; 7 bases map to TRBD1. The junction had 4 bases not matched to a gene; V was cut back by 0 bases and J by 2 bases. Per the germline V gene, CDR1 is ENHRY and CDR2 is SYGVKD. CDR3 length: 16 residues.

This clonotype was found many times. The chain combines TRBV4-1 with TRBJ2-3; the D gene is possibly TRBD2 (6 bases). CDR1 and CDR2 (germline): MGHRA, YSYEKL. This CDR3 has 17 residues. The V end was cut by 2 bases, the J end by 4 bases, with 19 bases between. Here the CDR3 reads CASSQMGRTAGSDTQYF. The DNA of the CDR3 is TGCGCCAGCAGCCAAATGGGGCGGACTGCGGGATCAGATACGCAGTATTTT.

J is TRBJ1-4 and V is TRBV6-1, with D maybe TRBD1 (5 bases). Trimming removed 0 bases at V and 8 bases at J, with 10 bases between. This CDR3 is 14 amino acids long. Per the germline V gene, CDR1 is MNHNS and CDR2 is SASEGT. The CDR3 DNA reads TGTGCCAGCAGTGAAGCGTCAGGGTTGGAAAAACTGTTTTTT. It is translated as CASSEASGLEKLFF.

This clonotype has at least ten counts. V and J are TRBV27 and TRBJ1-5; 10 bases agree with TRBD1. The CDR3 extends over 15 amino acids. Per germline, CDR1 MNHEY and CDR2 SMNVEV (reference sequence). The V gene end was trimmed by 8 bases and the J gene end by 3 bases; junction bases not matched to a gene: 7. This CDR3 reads CASGPGTGANQPQHF. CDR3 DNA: TGTGCCAGCGGACCCGGGACAGGGGCCAATCAGCCCCAGCATTTT.

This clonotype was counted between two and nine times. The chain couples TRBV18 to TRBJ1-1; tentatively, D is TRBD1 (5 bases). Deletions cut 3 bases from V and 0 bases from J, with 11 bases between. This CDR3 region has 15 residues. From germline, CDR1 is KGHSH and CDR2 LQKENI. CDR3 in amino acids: CASSPSGSLNTEAFF. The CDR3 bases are TGTGCCAGCTCACCCTCAGGGTCTCTGAACACTGAAGCTTTCTTT. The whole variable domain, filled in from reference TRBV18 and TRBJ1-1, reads NAGVMQNPRHLVRRRGQEARLRCSPMKGHSHVYWYRQLPEEGLKFMVYLQKENIIDESGMPKERFSAEFPKEGPSILRIQQVVRGDSAAYFCASSPSGSLNTEAFFGQGTRLTVV.

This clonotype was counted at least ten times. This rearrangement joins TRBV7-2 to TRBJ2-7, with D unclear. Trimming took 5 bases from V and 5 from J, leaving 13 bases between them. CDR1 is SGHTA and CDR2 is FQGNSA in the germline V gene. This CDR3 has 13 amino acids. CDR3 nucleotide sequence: TGTGCCAGCAGCAAGGACGCCGCCAACGAGCAGTACTTC. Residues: CASSKDAANEQYF.

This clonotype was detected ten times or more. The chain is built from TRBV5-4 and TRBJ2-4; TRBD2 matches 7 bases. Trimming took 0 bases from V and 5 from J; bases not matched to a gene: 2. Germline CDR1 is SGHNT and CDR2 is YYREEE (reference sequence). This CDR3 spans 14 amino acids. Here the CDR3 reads CASSLGLAENIQYF. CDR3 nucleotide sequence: TGTGCCAGCAGCTTGGGGCTAGCGGAAAACATTCAGTACTTC. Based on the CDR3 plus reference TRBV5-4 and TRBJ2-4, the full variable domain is ETGVTQSPTHLIKTRGQQVTLRCSSQSGHNTVSWYQQALGQGPQFIFQYYREEENGRGNFPPRFSGLQFPNYSSELNVNALELDDSALYLCASSLGLAENIQYFGAGTRLSVL.

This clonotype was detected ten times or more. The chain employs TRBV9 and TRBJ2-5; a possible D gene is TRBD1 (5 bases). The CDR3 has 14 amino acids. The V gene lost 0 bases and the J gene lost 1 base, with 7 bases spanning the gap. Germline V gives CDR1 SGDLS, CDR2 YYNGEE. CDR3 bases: TGTGCCAGCAGCGTAGGGGGCGGCCAAGAGACCCAGTACTTC. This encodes CASSVGGGQETQYF.

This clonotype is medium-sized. This CDR3 reads CASSEAPYF. CDR3 bases: TGTGCCAGCAGTGAAGCCCCATACTTC. The V gene is TRBV6-1, the J gene TRBJ2-5; D unclear. Deletions cut 0 bases from V and 14 bases from J, with 4 bases between. This CDR3 has 9 amino acids. CDR1 and CDR2 from the germline V gene are MNHNS and SASEGT.

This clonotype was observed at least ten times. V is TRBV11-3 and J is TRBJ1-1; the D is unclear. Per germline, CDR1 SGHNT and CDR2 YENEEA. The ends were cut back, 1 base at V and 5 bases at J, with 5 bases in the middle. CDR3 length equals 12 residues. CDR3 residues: CASSLGETEAFF. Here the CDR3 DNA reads TGTGCCAGCAGCTTAGGAGAAACTGAAGCTTTCTTT.

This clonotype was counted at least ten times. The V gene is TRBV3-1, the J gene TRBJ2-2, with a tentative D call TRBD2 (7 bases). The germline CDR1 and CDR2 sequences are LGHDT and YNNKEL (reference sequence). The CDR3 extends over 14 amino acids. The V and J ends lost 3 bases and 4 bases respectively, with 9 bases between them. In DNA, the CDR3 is TGTGCCAGCAGCCATAGGGGGGGCACCGGGGAGCTGTTTTTT. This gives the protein CASSHRGGTGELFF.

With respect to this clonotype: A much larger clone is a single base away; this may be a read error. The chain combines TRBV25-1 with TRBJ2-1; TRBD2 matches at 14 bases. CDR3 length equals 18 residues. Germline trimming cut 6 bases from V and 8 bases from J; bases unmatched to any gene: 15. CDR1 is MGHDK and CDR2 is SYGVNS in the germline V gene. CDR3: CASSPGTSGSLSKDEQFF. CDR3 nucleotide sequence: TGTGCCAGCAGCCCCGGGACTAGCGGGAGTTTGAGTAAAGATGAGCAGTTCTTC.

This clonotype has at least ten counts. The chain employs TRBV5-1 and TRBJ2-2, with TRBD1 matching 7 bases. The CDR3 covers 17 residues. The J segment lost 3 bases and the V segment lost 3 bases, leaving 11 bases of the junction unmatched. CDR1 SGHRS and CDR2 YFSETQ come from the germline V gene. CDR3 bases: TGCGCCAGCAGCTCTGGACCTGACAGGGTCGACACCGGGGAGCTGTTTTTT. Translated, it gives CASSSGPDRVDTGELFF.

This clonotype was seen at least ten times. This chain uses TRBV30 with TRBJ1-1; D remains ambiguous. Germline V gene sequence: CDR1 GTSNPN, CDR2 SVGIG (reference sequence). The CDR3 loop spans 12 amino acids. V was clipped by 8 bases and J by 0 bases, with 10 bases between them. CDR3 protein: CAQELMNTEAFF. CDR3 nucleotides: TGTGCCCAAGAGCTCATGAACACTGAAGCTTTCTTT. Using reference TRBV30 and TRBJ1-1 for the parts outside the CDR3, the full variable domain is SQTIHQWPATLVQPVGSPLSLECTVEGTSNPNLYWYRQAAGRGLQLLFYSVGIGQISSEVPQNLSASRPQDRQFILSSKKLLLSDSGFYLCAQELMNTEAFFGQGTRLTVV.

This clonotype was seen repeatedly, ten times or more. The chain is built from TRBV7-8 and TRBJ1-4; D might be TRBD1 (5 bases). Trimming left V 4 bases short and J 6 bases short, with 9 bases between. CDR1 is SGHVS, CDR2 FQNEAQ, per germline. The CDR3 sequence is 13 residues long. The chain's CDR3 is CASSSRTYEKLFF. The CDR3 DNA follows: TGTGCCAGCAGCTCTCGGACATATGAAAAACTGTTTTTT.

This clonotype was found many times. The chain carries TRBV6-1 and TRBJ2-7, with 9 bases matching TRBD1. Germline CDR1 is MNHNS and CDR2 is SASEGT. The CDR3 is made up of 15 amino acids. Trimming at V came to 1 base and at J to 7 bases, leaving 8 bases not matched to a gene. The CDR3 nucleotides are TGTGCCAGCAGTGAAGGGTCCGCGGGACAGGGAGAGCAGTACTTC. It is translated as CASSEGSAGQGEQYF.

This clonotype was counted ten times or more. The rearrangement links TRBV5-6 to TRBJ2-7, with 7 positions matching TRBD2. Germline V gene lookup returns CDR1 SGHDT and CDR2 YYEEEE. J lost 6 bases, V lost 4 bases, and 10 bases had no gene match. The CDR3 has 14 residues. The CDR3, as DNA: TGTGCCAGCAGCGACCGGGACTATGGGGTCGAGCAGTACTTC. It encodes CASSDRDYGVEQYF.

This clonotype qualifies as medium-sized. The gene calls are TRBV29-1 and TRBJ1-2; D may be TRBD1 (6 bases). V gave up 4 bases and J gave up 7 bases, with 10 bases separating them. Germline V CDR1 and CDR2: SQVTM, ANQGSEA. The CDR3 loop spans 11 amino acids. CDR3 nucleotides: TGCAGCGTTGGCACGGGGGCTGGCTACACCTTC. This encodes CSVGTGAGYTF.

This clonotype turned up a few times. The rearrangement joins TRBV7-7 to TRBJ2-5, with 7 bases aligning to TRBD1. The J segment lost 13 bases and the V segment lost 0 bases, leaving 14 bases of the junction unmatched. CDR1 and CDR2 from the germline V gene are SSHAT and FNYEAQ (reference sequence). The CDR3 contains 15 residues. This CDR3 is CASSLALGTADTLYF. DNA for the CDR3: TGTGCCAGCAGCTTAGCGCTTGGGACAGCCGATACTTTGTACTTC.

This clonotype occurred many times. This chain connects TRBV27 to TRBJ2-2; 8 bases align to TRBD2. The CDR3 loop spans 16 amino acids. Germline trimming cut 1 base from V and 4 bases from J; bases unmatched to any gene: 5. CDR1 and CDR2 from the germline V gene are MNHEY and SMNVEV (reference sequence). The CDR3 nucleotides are TGTGCCAGCAGTTTATTTCTCCGGGAGGGCACCGGGGAGCTGTTTTTT. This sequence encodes CASSLFLREGTGELFF.